The sequence of this T cell receptor beta chain was determined in a study of blood T cell repertoires in COVID-19. Study-wide background: Material from acute and convalescent COVID-19 was sourced from the United States, Italy and Spain. T cells, B-cell-depleted T cells, or PBMCs supplied cDNA or gDNA.

Profiled with immunoSEQ multiplex PCR; TCRdb holds only in-frame clones, not every one. The data show around 120,000 clones, about 88% seen once. This CDR3 contains 11 residues. V shed 5 bases and J shed 13 bases, with 12 bases lying between them. Germline V gives CDR1 GTSNPN, CDR2 SVGIG (reference sequence). The chain recombines TRBV30 with TRBJ1-6; tentative D call: TRBD1 (6 bases). Input material: PBMCs or T cells enriched from blood (not recorded which). The sequence came from a woman aged 50 to 60 who had recovered from COVID-19. This chain's CDR3 is CAWSDSGPLHF. CDR3 coding DNA: TGTGCCTGGTCGGACAGCGGCCCCCTCCACTTT.